This T cell receptor beta chain stems from a study of control samples from healthy donors and cancer patients. Clones were read by immunoSEQ multiplex PCR, and TCRdb kept only the in-frame ones, dropping some. Among 350,000 to 450,000 clones listed, around 90% were seen once. Germline loops: CDR1 LGHNA, CDR2 YSLEER. The CDR3 extends over 16 amino acids. The junction had 9 bases not matched to a gene; V was cut back by 3 bases and J by 3 bases. This sequence joins TRBV4-3 and TRBJ2-7; the match to TRBD1 covers 9 bases. Material: PBMCs. This TCR was sampled from a man aged 40-49 years with head and neck cancer. CDR3 coding DNA: TGCGCCAGCAGCCAGGTTCCGGGACAGGGTTACTACGAGCAGTACTTC. It yields the protein CASSQVPGQGYYEQYF.